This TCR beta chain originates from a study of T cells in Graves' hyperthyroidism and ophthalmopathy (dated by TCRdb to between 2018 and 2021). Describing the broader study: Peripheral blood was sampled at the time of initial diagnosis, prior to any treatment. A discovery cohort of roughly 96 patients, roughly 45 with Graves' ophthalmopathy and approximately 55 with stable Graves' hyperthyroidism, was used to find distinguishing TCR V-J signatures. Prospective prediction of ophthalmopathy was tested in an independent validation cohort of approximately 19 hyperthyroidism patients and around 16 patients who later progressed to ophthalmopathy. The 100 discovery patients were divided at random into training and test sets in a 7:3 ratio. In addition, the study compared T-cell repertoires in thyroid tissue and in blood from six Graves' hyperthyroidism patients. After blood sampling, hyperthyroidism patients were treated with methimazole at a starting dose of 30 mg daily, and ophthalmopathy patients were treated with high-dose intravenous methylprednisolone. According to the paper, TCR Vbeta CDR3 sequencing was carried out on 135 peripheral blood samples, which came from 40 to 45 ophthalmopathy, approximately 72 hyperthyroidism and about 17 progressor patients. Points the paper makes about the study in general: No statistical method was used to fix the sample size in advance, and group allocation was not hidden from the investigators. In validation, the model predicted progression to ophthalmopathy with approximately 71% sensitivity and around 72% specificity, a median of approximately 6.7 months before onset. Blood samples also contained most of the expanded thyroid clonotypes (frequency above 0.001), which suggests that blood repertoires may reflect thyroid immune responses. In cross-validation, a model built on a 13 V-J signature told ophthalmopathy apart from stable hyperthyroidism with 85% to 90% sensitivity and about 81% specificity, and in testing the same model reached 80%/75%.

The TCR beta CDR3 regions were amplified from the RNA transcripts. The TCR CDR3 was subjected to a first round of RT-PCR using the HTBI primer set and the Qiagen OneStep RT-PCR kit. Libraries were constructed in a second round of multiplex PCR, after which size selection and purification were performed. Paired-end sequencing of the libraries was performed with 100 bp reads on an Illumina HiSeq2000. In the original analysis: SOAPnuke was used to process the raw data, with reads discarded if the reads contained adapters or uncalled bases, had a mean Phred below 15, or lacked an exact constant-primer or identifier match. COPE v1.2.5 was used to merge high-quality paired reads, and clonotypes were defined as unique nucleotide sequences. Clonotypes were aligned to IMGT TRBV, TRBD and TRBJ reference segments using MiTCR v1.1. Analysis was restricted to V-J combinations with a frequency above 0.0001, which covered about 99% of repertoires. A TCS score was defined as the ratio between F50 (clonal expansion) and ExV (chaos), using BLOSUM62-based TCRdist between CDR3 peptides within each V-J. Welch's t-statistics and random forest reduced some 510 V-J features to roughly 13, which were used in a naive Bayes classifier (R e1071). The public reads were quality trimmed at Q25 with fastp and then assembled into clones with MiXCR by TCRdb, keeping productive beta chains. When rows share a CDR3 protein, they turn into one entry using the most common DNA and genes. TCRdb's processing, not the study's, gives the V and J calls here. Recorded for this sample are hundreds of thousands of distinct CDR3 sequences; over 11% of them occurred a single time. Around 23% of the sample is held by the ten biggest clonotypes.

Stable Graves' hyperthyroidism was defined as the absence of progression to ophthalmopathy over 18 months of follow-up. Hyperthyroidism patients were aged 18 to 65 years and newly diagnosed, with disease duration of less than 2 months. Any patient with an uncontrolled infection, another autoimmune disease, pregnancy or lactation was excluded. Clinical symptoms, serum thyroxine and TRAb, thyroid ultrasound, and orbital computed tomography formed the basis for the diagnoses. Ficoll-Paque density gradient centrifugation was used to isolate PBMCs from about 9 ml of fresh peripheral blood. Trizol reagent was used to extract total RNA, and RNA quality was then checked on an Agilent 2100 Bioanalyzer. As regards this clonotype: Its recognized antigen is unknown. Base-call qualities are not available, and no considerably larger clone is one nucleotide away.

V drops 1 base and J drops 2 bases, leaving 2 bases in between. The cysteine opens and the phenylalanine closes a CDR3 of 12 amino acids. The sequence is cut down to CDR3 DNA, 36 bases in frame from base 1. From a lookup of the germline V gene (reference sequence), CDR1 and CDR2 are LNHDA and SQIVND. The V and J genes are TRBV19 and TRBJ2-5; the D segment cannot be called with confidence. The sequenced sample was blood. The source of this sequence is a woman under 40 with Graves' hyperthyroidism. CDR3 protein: CASSIGQETQYF. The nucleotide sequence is TGTGCCAGTAGTATAGGACAAGAGACCCAGTACTTC.